Listed here are 20 T cell receptor beta chains from one sample, sequenced in a study of T cell changes during pregnancy in multiple sclerosis. Only in-frame clones appear in the TCRdb table, and some are missing; sequencing was by immunoSEQ multiplex PCR. The sample has around 99,000 clones; about 90% are singletons. The sample here was peripheral blood, taken in the third trimester of pregnancy. These receptors were collected from a female donor in good health, enrolled as a control in a pregnancy study.

This rearrangement joins TRBV7-2 to TRBJ1-5; D might be TRBD1 (6 bases). This CDR3 comprises 13 residues. Trimming took off 6 bases at V and 2 bases at J, with 8 bases between the two ends. Germline V gene data show CDR1 as SGHTA and CDR2 as FQGNSA. This chain's CDR3 is CASSYRGNQPQHF. CDR3 nucleotides: TGTGCCAGCAGTTACAGGGGCAATCAGCCCCAGCATTTT.

The chain employs TRBV4-2 and TRBJ2-3; D gene uncertain. Germline values: CDR1 LGHNA, CDR2 YNFKEQ. Trimming left V 0 bases short and J 5 bases short, with 12 bases between. The CDR3 runs 15 residues. The CDR3 sequence: CASSQENSPQDTQYF. CDR3 coding DNA: TGTGCCAGCAGCCAAGAAAATAGCCCACAAGATACGCAGTATTTT.

The V gene is TRBV14, the J gene TRBJ2-1; a possible D gene is TRBD2 (7 bases). V gave up 4 bases and J gave up 1 base, with 26 bases separating them. CDR1 SGHDN and CDR2 FVKESK come from the germline V gene. The CDR3 extends over 20 amino acids. The CDR3 DNA follows: TGTGCCAGCAGCCGAGGAGGAGGAGGGGGGGCCATTCGGTCCTACAATGAGCAGTTCTTC. Encoded protein: CASSRGGGGGAIRSYNEQFF.

The chain carries TRBV9 and TRBJ2-1, with 9 bases identical to TRBD2. The CDR3 spans 15 residues. Germline CDR1 is SGDLS and CDR2 is YYNGEE. The J segment lost 3 bases and the V segment lost 0 bases, leaving 1 base of the junction unmatched. This CDR3 is CASSVASGIYNEQFF. CDR3 nucleotide sequence: TGTGCCAGCAGCGTAGCTAGCGGGATCTACAATGAGCAGTTCTTC.

This clone was detected once. The V and J genes are TRBV7-2 and TRBJ1-1; the D is unclear. The CDR3 covers 16 residues. V gave up 3 bases and J gave up 4 bases, with 18 bases separating them. The V gene's germline CDR1 is SGHTA and CDR2 FQGNSA. CDR3 residues: CASSFTTGMIGTEAFF. CDR3 sequence (DNA): TGTGCCAGCAGCTTCACGACGGGGATGATAGGCACTGAAGCTTTCTTT.

The rearrangement uses TRBV11-3 and TRBJ2-5; 11 bases are a match to TRBD2. CDR1 and CDR2 from the germline V gene are SGHNT and YENEEA. V trimming: 5 bases; J trimming: 0 bases; junction bases outside the gene matches: 2. There are 15 residues in the CDR3. The CDR3 coding sequence is TGTGCCAGCAGCCCGGGACTAGCGGACCAAGAGACCCAGTACTTC. Translation: CASSPGLADQETQYF. Supplemented by reference TRBV11-3 and TRBJ2-5, the full variable domain reads EAGVVQSPRYKIIEKKQPVAFWCNPISGHNTLYWYLQNLGQGPELLIRYENEEAVDDSQLPKDRFSAERLKGVDSTLKIQPAELGDSAVYLCASSPGLADQETQYFGPGTRLLVL.

The count of this clone is one. The genes are TRBV19 and TRBJ1-1; 8 bases agree with TRBD1. The V gene end was trimmed by 8 bases and the J gene end by 11 bases; junction bases not matched to a gene: 4. The germline V gene encodes CDR1 LNHDA and CDR2 SQIVND (reference sequence). The CDR3 has 10 amino acids. In DNA form, the CDR3 reads TGTGCCAGTGCACAGGGGGATGCTTTCTTT. This gives the protein CASAQGDAFF. Based on the CDR3 plus reference TRBV19 and TRBJ1-1, the full variable domain is DGGITQSPKYLFRKEGQNVTLSCEQNLNHDAMYWYRQDPGQGLRLIYYSQIVNDFQKGDIAEGYSVSREKKESFPLTVTSAQKNPTAFYLCASAQGDAFFGQGTRLTVV.

The gene calls are TRBV15 and TRBJ2-5, with no clear D. The V end was cut by 11 bases, the J end by 4 bases, with 14 bases between. The CDR3 consists of 12 residues. The germline gives CDR1 LNHNV, CDR2 YYDKDF (reference sequence). The CDR3 here is CAAAPSVETQYF. The CDR3 coding sequence is TGTGCCGCCGCTCCGTCAGTAGAGACCCAGTACTTC.

This clone was counted once. The CDR3 sequence is CASSHRLAGVTDTQYF. DNA for the CDR3: TGCGCCAGCAGCCACCGACTAGCGGGGGTAACAGATACGCAGTATTTT. This chain joins TRBV4-3 and TRBJ2-3; 12 bases map to TRBD2. CDR3 length equals 16 residues. V was clipped by 3 bases and J by 3 bases; unmatched bases: 4. In germline, CDR1 is LGHNA, CDR2 YSLEER.

This sequence joins TRBV11-1 and TRBJ2-1; 11 nucleotides line up with TRBD2. The CDR3 runs to 16 residues. V lost 1 base to trimming and J lost 4 bases; unmatched junction nucleotides: 3. Germline V gene lookup returns CDR1 SGHAT and CDR2 FQDESV (reference sequence). DNA for the CDR3: TGTGCCAGCAGCTTAGAGGCTAGCGGGGGGTACAATGAGCAGTTCTTC. Translated, it gives CASSLEASGGYNEQFF.

The rearrangement uses TRBV25-1 and TRBJ2-2, with D tentatively TRBD1 (5 bases). CDR1 is MGHDK, CDR2 SYGVNS, per germline. The V end was cut by 4 bases, the J end by 4 bases, with 10 bases between. The CDR3 loop spans 14 amino acids. This chain's CDR3 is CASSGGDSTGELFF. The DNA of the CDR3 is TGTGCCAGCAGTGGGGGCGACAGCACCGGGGAGCTGTTTTTT. Variable domain in full (rest from reference TRBV25-1 and TRBJ2-2): EADIYQTPRYLVIGTGKKITLECSQTMGHDKMYWYQQDPGMELHLIHYSYGVNSTEKGDLSSESTVSRIRTEHFPLTLESARPSHTSQYLCASSGGDSTGELFFGEGSRLTVL.

The chain uses TRBV19 and TRBJ1-5; 8 positions match TRBD1. CDR3 size: 19 residues. J lost 0 bases, V lost 5 bases, and 15 bases had no gene match. Germline CDR1 LNHDA, CDR2 SQIVND (reference sequence). The chain's CDR3 is CASSPIRDLTGDSNQPQHF. CDR3 coding DNA: TGTGCCAGTAGTCCCATAAGGGATTTGACAGGGGATAGCAATCAGCCCCAGCATTTT.

Remarks on this clone: An end of the junction differs from the germline gene, which may be a read error. V is TRBV7-7 and J is TRBJ1-1; D is unresolved. This CDR3 is built from 18 residues. Germline lookup yields CDR1 SSHAT and CDR2 FNYEAQ (reference sequence). The CDR3 spells CASRWRAKGPSRSTEAFF. DNA for the CDR3: TGTGCTAGCAGATGGCGGGCGAAGGGTCCCTCCCGTAGCACTGAAGCTTTCTTT.

The rearrangement uses TRBV11-2 and TRBJ2-7, with D possibly being TRBD1 (5 bases). Germline-derived CDR1 and CDR2 are SGHAT and FQNNGV. Trimming removed 4 bases at V and 0 bases at J, with 25 bases between. The CDR3 totals 19 residues. The CDR3 sequence is CASSSHTERLTANSYEQYF. The CDR3 DNA follows: TGTGCCAGCAGCTCCCACACCGAGCGACTGACAGCCAACTCCTACGAGCAGTACTTC.

The chain employs TRBV10-3 and TRBJ1-1, with 9 bases lining up with TRBD1. CDR1 is ENHRY and CDR2 is SYGVKD in the germline V gene. Trimming removed 6 bases from V and 4 bases from J; junction bases left unmatched: 3. This CDR3 has 13 residues. The CDR3 is CAISATGGTEAFF. As DNA, the CDR3 is TGTGCCATCAGCGCGACAGGGGGCACTGAAGCTTTCTTT.

V is TRBV7-6 and J is TRBJ2-7; D is perhaps TRBD1 (5 bases). The CDR3 has 15 amino acids. V was shortened by 2 bases and J by 5 bases, with 16 bases between the two germline ends. The V gene's germline CDR1 is SGHVS and CDR2 FNYEAQ. The CDR3, as DNA: TGTGCCAGCAGCTTACAATCCGGCAGGGTACACGAGCAGTACTTC. It yields the protein CASSLQSGRVHEQYF. Full variable domain (outside the CDR3, taken from reference TRBV7-6 and TRBJ2-7): GAGVSQSPRYKVTKRGQDVALRCDPISGHVSLYWYRQALGQGPEFLTYFNYEAQQDKSGLPNDRFSAERPEGSISTLTIQRTEQRDSAMYRCASSLQSGRVHEQYFGPGTRLTVT.

V and J are TRBV30 and TRBJ2-7; the D gene is possibly TRBD1 (6 bases). The CDR3 runs to 16 residues. Trimming removed 1 base from V and 0 bases from J, with 16 bases in between. CDR1 is GTSNPN and CDR2 is SVGIG in the germline V gene (reference sequence). CDR3 protein: CAWSADWTESSYEQYF. Here the CDR3 DNA reads TGTGCCTGGAGTGCAGACTGGACAGAGAGCTCCTACGAGCAGTACTTC.

The V and J genes are TRBV4-3 and TRBJ1-2; 8 bases align to TRBD1. Losses at the gene ends were 2 bases for V and 8 bases for J; bases not matched to a gene: 4. The CDR3 loop spans 13 amino acids. Germline CDR1 LGHNA, CDR2 YSLEER. CDR3 sequence (DNA): TGCGCCAGCAGCCAAACGACAGGGGTCGGCTACACCTTC. It specifies CASSQTTGVGYTF.

This rearrangement joins TRBV7-2 to TRBJ1-1, with D possibly being TRBD1 (5 bases). V was cut by 6 bases and J by 3 bases, with 20 bases left in between. The CDR3 covers 16 residues. The germline gives CDR1 SGHTA, CDR2 FQGNSA. CDR3 coding DNA: TGTGCCAGCAGTGACGACAGACGGATTTTAGACACTGAAGCTTTCTTT. This translates into CASSDDRRILDTEAFF.

The table lists this clone with a count of one. This sequence joins TRBV11-3 and TRBJ2-7; 7 nucleotides line up with TRBD2. Germline V gives CDR1 SGHNT, CDR2 YENEEA. The CDR3 consists of 15 residues. The V and J ends lost 3 bases and 6 bases, in that order; junction bases with no gene match: 11. This chain's CDR3 is CASSFGGEGDFEQYF. The CDR3, as DNA: TGTGCCAGCAGCTTTGGCGGGGAGGGCGATTTCGAGCAGTACTTC.